This TCR beta chain was retrieved from a study of control samples from healthy donors and cancer patients. Using immunoSEQ multiplex PCR, the repertoire was profiled, and TCRdb retains in-frame clones only, with some absent. Of 26,000 or so clones listed, 90% to 95% were seen once; the top ten hold about 12%. The CDR3 runs to 14 residues. Trimming removed 5 bases at V and 7 bases at J, with 14 bases between. Germline V CDR1 and CDR2: LGHDT, YNNKEL (reference sequence). This receptor was obtained from a middle-aged man with lung cancer. V is TRBV3-1 (or the pseudogene TRBV3-2) and J is TRBJ2-2; tentative D call: TRBD1 (5 bases). The source material was PBMCs. The CDR3 DNA reads TGTGCCAGCAGCTACAACCAGGGCGGCGGGGAGCTGTTTTTT. It encodes CASSYNQGGGELFF.